Following are 3 T cell receptor beta chains from one sample sequenced in a study of blood T cell repertoires in COVID-19. Repertoires were generated with immunoSEQ multiplex PCR, while TCRdb's copy carries only in-frame clones and drops some. In the table there are about 15,000 clones, approximately 80% of which are singletons. Specimen: peripheral blood. The origin of the receptors is a woman between 70 and 85 years old with active COVID-19.

This clone was observed a single time. J is TRBJ2-1 and V is TRBV28, with TRBD2 matching 13 bases. The length of the CDR3 is 18 residues. Germline lookup yields CDR1 MDHEN and CDR2 SYDVKM. V was clipped by 6 bases and J by 10 bases; unmatched bases: 18. DNA of the CDR3: TGTGCCAGCAGCCGTTCGACCCGGGGGACTAGCGGGGAAATGGAGCAGTTCTTC. Encoded protein: CASSRSTRGTSGEMEQFF.

This rearrangement joins TRBV6-5 to TRBJ1-2; TRBD1 agrees at 10 bases. V lost 4 bases and J lost 7; bases outside the gene matches: 3. Germline CDR1 reads MNHEY; CDR2 reads SVGAGI. There are 13 residues in the CDR3. DNA of the CDR3: TGTGCCAGCAGTTGGGACAGGGGAGTTGGCTACACCTTC. As protein: CASSWDRGVGYTF.

CDR3 DNA sequence: TGTGCCAGCAGTTTAACAGAGACCTACGAGCAGTACTTC. Protein: CASSLTETYEQYF. The V gene is TRBV27, the J gene TRBJ2-7, with D unclear. V lost 2 bases, J lost 2 bases, and 7 bases lay in between. Looked up from germline, CDR1 is MNHEY and CDR2 is SMNVEV (reference sequence). CDR3 length equals 13 residues.